What follows is one TCR beta chain and its context. There is no known antigen for this receptor. Base qualities are not provided; no much larger clone lies one nucleotide away. This sample stems from a study of T cell changes during pregnancy in multiple sclerosis (dated by TCRdb to the late 2010s). Study-level background: In women with multiple sclerosis, the researchers looked at how the T cell repertoire shifted as pregnancy progressed.

The protocol used for the library was the immunoSEQ multiplex PCR assay. TCRdb's version of the immuneACCESS table is confined to in-frame rearrangements and falls short of the full clone set. An unresolved V gene accounts for under half of the shortfall where checked; the remainder is of unknown origin. In all, the sample holds roughly 97,000 clones, and 90% of those were seen once. The ten largest clonotypes hold around 0.79% of the sample. CDR1 and CDR2 are read off the germline V gene as SGHDT and YYEEEE. Between the V and J ends, shortened by 1 base and 14 bases respectively, the junction contains 22 bases. The CDR3 numbers 16 residues from cysteine through phenylalanine. The sequence is cut down to CDR3 DNA, 48 bases in frame from base 1.

Sequenced material: peripheral blood, taken in the second trimester of pregnancy. The V and J segments used are TRBV5-6 and TRBJ1-6; TRBD1 is possibly the D segment (5 matching bases). The sequence was collected from a female donor in good health, enrolled as a control in a pregnancy study. The nucleotide sequence is TGTGCCAGCAGCTTGAGACAACAGGTGAAGGGGATAGCCCTCCACTTT. Translated, this gives CASSLRQQVKGIALHF.